These 27 T cell receptor beta chains originate from one sample sequenced in a study of T cell changes during pregnancy in multiple sclerosis. Produced via immunoSEQ multiplex PCR; TCRdb's table is partial and in-frame only. The sample has approximately 100,000 clones, 85% to 95% seen once. The sample in question was peripheral blood, obtained in the second trimester of pregnancy. The origin of the receptors is a female donor with multiple sclerosis, enrolled in a pregnancy study.

The rearrangement joins TRBV29-1 to TRBJ2-1, with 12 bases aligning to TRBD2. The germline gives CDR1 SQVTM, CDR2 ANQGSEA. The V segment lost 2 bases and the J segment 6 bases; nucleotides outside the gene matches: 11. The CDR3 contains 17 residues. The CDR3, as DNA: TGCAGCGTTGAACAACCCGGACTAGCGGGGAGACTCAATGAGCAGTTCTTC. This encodes CSVEQPGLAGRLNEQFF.

J is TRBJ2-1 and V is TRBV19; a possible D gene is TRBD2 (6 bases). The germline V and J ends were trimmed by 7 bases and 9 bases, with 22 bases remaining between them. CDR3 length: 15 residues. Germline V gene lookup returns CDR1 LNHDA and CDR2 SQIVND (reference sequence). The CDR3 reads CASTQGAGKSGEQFF. The CDR3 DNA is TGTGCCAGTACCCAAGGGGCGGGGAAGAGTGGTGAGCAGTTCTTC.

The genes are TRBV11-2 and TRBJ2-6, with D tentatively TRBD1 (5 bases). Trimming pared 6 bases from V and 3 bases from J, leaving 15 bases between. The CDR3 has 16 residues. CDR1 is SGHAT and CDR2 is FQNNGV in the germline V gene. The CDR3: CASSLQGFGGANVLTF. In DNA, the CDR3 is TGTGCCAGCAGTTTGCAGGGCTTCGGTGGGGCCAACGTCCTGACTTTC.

The CDR3 sequence is CASSPTGGQGGTEQFF. As DNA, the CDR3 is TGCGCCAGCAGCCCGACAGGAGGACAGGGAGGTACTGAGCAGTTCTTC. The J gene is TRBJ2-1, the V gene TRBV5-1, with 8 bases aligning to TRBD1. V trimming: 4 bases; J trimming: 9 bases; junction bases outside the gene matches: 15. CDR3 size: 16 residues. CDR1 and CDR2 (germline): SGHRS, YFSETQ.

CDR3 loop: CASSLGLAGGLGTGELFF. The DNA for the CDR3 is TGTGCCAGCAGCCTGGGACTAGCGGGAGGGCTGGGCACCGGGGAGCTGTTTTTT. The J gene is TRBJ2-2, the V gene TRBV5-4, with 16 bases matching TRBD2. The CDR3 loop spans 18 amino acids. The V and J ends lost 4 bases and 4 bases, in that order; junction bases with no gene match: 7. The germline gives CDR1 SGHNT, CDR2 YYREEE (reference sequence). The full variable domain, with the rest looked up from reference TRBV5-4 and TRBJ2-2, is ETGVTQSPTHLIKTRGQQVTLRCSSQSGHNTVSWYQQALGQGPQFIFQYYREEENGRGNFPPRFSGLQFPNYSSELNVNALELDDSALYLCASSLGLAGGLGTGELFFGEGSRLTVL.

The gene calls are TRBV5-1 and TRBJ2-2, with 7 nucleotides matching TRBD1. Germline V gene sequence: CDR1 SGHRS, CDR2 YFSETQ. Trimming took 6 bases from V and 3 from J; bases not matched to a gene: 8. CDR3 length: 15 residues. Here the CDR3 DNA reads TGCGCCAGCACCCGAGGACAGGTCGACACCGGGGAGCTGTTTTTT. This codes for CASTRGQVDTGELFF.

The rearrangement joins TRBV5-4 to TRBJ2-7; 7 bases fit TRBD1. The germline CDR1 and CDR2 sequences are SGHNT and YYREEE (reference sequence). The CDR3 has 13 residues. With V trimmed by 4 bases and J by 2 bases, 3 bases remained unmatched. CDR3 loop: CASSPDRTYEQYF. CDR3 DNA: TGTGCCAGCAGCCCGGACAGGACCTACGAGCAGTACTTC.

The chain links TRBV29-1 to TRBJ1-1, with D maybe TRBD1 (6 bases). Trimming took off 1 base at V and 0 bases at J, with 12 bases between the two ends. The CDR3 covers 15 residues. The V gene's germline CDR1 is SQVTM and CDR2 ANQGSEA. The CDR3 DNA reads as TGCAGCGTTGAAGCCCGACAGGCCATGAACACTGAAGCTTTCTTT. Its protein is CSVEARQAMNTEAFF.

The chain joins TRBV9 to TRBJ2-3; TRBD2 aligns across 13 bases. V trimming: 3 bases; J trimming: 5 bases; junction bases outside the gene matches: 9. This CDR3 spans 17 amino acids. Germline assignment: CDR1 SGDLS and CDR2 YYNGEE. CDR3 in amino acids: CASSAVGLAGTQDTQYF. The CDR3 nucleotides are TGTGCCAGCAGCGCCGTGGGACTAGCGGGGACCCAAGATACGCAGTATTTT.

This rearrangement joins TRBV7-9 to TRBJ2-3; unclear D gene. CDR3 size: 16 residues. V lost 2 bases and J lost 0, with 12 bases in between. Germline V gene lookup returns CDR1 SEHNR and CDR2 FQNEAQ (reference sequence). The CDR3 spells CASSLRPKESTDTQYF. In DNA form, the CDR3 reads TGTGCCAGCAGCTTAAGGCCAAAGGAGAGCACAGATACGCAGTATTTT.

This chain links TRBV28 with TRBJ2-5; D is uncertain. Germline V gene lookup returns CDR1 MDHEN and CDR2 SYDVKM. The CDR3 has 13 residues. The germline V and J ends were trimmed by 6 bases and 2 bases, with 10 bases remaining between them. CDR3 nucleotides: TGTGCCAGCAGGGCTCCTCCTCAAGAGACCCAGTACTTC. The encoded protein is CASRAPPQETQYF.

This clone was picked up a small number of times. This CDR3 reads CASSLGSGDTQYF. CDR3 in DNA: TGTGCCAGCAGCCTTGGTTCGGGGGATACGCAGTATTTT. This chain uses TRBV14 with TRBJ2-3, with D possibly TRBD2 on 5 matching bases. Germline CDR1 SGHDN, CDR2 FVKESK. There are 13 residues in the CDR3. Between the trimmed V and J ends, which lost 4 bases and 6 bases, there was a span of 11 bases.

Notes on this clone: The junction departs from the called germline gene at one end, perhaps through a read error. The chain uses TRBV6-1 and TRBJ2-7; tentative D call: TRBD1 (5 bases). The CDR3 runs to 13 residues. CDR1 and CDR2 from the germline V gene are MNHNS and SASEGT. The CDR3 loop is CASREDRAYEQYF. The CDR3 DNA is TGTGCCAGCAGGGAAGACAGAGCCTACGAGCAGTACTTC.

The gene calls are TRBV28 and TRBJ1-2; 9 bases align to TRBD1. Germline CDR1 MDHEN, CDR2 SYDVKM. The CDR3 runs 12 residues. The J segment lost 5 bases and the V segment lost 8 bases, leaving 3 bases of the junction unmatched. The CDR3 DNA is TGTGCCAGCCGGACAGGGGAGTATGGCTACACCTTC. Translating it yields CASRTGEYGYTF.

V and J are TRBV2 and TRBJ1-1, with D perhaps TRBD1 (6 bases). The CDR3 has 13 amino acids. Trimming shortened V by 5 bases and J by 1 base, and 8 bases separated the two germline ends. The germline CDR1 and CDR2 sequences are SNHLY and FYNNEI. Here the CDR3 DNA reads TGTGCCAGCAGTTACAGGGAGAACACTGAAGCTTTCTTT. It is translated as CASSYRENTEAFF.

V gene TRBV10-3 combines with J gene TRBJ1-2; 8 bases line up with TRBD1. The CDR3 sequence is 13 residues long. The germline gives CDR1 ENHRY, CDR2 SYGVKD. Unmatched junction bases numbered 6, after V lost 4 bases and J lost 8 bases. The DNA of the CDR3 is TGTGCCATCAGTGTCCCGACAGGGGAAGGCTACACCTTC. It codes for CAISVPTGEGYTF.

The J gene is TRBJ2-3, the V gene TRBV6-6; 13 bases map to TRBD2. The germline V gene has CDR1 MNHNY and CDR2 SVGAGI (reference sequence). CDR3 length: 14 residues. J was trimmed by 8 bases and V by 6 bases; bases with no gene match: 5. DNA of the CDR3: TGTGCCAGCAGCCCGGGACTAGCGGGAATTACGCAGTATTTT. Translation gives CASSPGLAGITQYF.

The chain uses TRBV21-1 and TRBJ1-1; the table's D call TRBD1 went unverified against the DNA. TRBV21-1 is noted as a pseudogene. This CDR3 is built from 15 residues. CDR3 in amino acids: CASSRGRYWNTEAFF. The CDR3 DNA reads TGTGCCAGCAGCAGGGGGCGGTATTGGAACACTGAAGCTTTCTTT.

The chain couples TRBV4-2 to TRBJ2-5; possible D gene TRBD2, 5 bases. Between the trimmed V and J ends, which lost 0 bases and 7 bases, there was a span of 15 bases. This CDR3 is built from 15 residues. Germline V CDR1 and CDR2: LGHNA, YNFKEQ. The CDR3 here is CASSQDPGPEGTQYF. The CDR3 nucleotides read TGTGCCAGCAGCCAAGACCCGGGCCCTGAGGGGACCCAGTACTTC.

CDR3 region: CASSLGFYEQYF. DNA for the CDR3: TGTGCCAGCAGTTTAGGCTTCTACGAGCAGTACTTC. V gene TRBV28 combines with J gene TRBJ2-7; D is unclear. Trimming shortened V by 2 bases and J by 3 bases, and 5 bases separated the two germline ends. Germline lookup yields CDR1 MDHEN and CDR2 SYDVKM. The CDR3 covers 12 residues.

V is TRBV6-6 and J is TRBJ1-2, with 7 bases fitting TRBD1. V shed 0 bases, J shed 3 bases, and the junction held 4 bases outside the gene matches. The germline V gene encodes CDR1 MNHNY and CDR2 SVGAGI (reference sequence). The CDR3 covers 15 residues. The CDR3 here is CASSYSWTGDYGYTF. As DNA, the CDR3 is TGTGCCAGCAGTTACTCCTGGACAGGAGACTATGGCTACACCTTC.

This clone has a single count. The genes are TRBV7-3 and TRBJ2-1; 8 bases match TRBD1. The CDR3 runs 14 residues. V lost 5 bases and J lost 8; bases outside the gene matches: 8. CDR1 and CDR2 (germline): SGHTA, FQGTGA. Here the CDR3 reads CASSAQGAVDEQFF. The CDR3, as DNA: TGTGCCAGCAGCGCGCAGGGGGCTGTGGATGAGCAGTTCTTC.

This clone showed up just once. This rearrangement joins TRBV6-6 to TRBJ1-1; perhaps TRBD1 as D (5 bases). The CDR3 is made up of 14 amino acids. Germline V gene data show CDR1 as MNHNY and CDR2 as SVGAGI (reference sequence). Deletions cut 6 bases from V and 0 bases from J, with 11 bases between. CDR3 region: CASSGGAVNTEAFF. The CDR3 bases are TGTGCCAGCAGCGGGGGAGCGGTGAACACTGAAGCTTTCTTT.

The rearrangement joins TRBV5-1 to TRBJ2-4; 9 bases align to TRBD1. Germline CDR1 and CDR2: SGHRS and YFSETQ. The V and J ends lost 5 bases and 1 base, in that order; junction bases with no gene match: 7. The CDR3 has 16 residues. In DNA form, the CDR3 reads TGCGCCAGCAGTTCAGGGACAGGGCTGGCCAAAAACATTCAGTACTTC. It yields the protein CASSSGTGLAKNIQYF.

The rearrangement uses TRBV6-5 and TRBJ1-2; D ambiguous. Germline V lookup: CDR1 MNHEY, CDR2 SVGAGI. V was trimmed by 0 bases and J by 4 bases, leaving 9 bases between them. The CDR3 covers 14 residues. CDR3 sequence reads: CASSYSRTSYGYTF. The CDR3 nucleotides read TGTGCCAGCAGTTACTCGAGGACTTCCTATGGCTACACCTTC.

This chain connects TRBV7-3 to TRBJ2-1; the match to TRBD2 covers 13 bases. V was clipped by 4 bases and J by 10 bases; unmatched bases: 4. The CDR3 has 14 amino acids. Germline CDR1 reads SGHTA; CDR2 reads FQGTGA. CDR3 amino acids: CASSSLAGGGEQFF. CDR3 nucleotides: TGTGCCAGCAGCTCACTAGCGGGAGGGGGGGAGCAGTTCTTC.

V usage is TRBV28 and J usage is TRBJ2-2, with 8 positions matching TRBD2. The CDR3 runs to 18 residues. Germline lookup yields CDR1 MDHEN and CDR2 SYDVKM. V was clipped by 2 bases and J by 0 bases; unmatched bases: 8. The CDR3 reads CASSLELGGRPNTGELFF. CDR3 coding DNA: TGTGCCAGCAGTTTAGAGTTGGGCGGGAGGCCGAACACCGGGGAGCTGTTTTTT.